These 22 T cell receptor beta chains were sequenced from one sample in a study of T cell responses to AZD1222 COVID-19 vaccine. This table comes from immunoSEQ multiplex PCR, and its TCRdb copy is limited to in-frame clones, with some not included. The sample has approximately 150,000 clones, roughly nine tenths seen once. The sequences come from peripheral blood, collected on day 0 of AZD1222 vaccination. The receptor set was obtained from an adult in good health.

The rearrangement links TRBV7-2 to TRBJ2-5; D not certain. Trimming pared 3 bases from V and 2 bases from J, leaving 7 bases between. The germline CDR1 and CDR2 sequences are SGHTA and FQGNSA. The length of the CDR3 is 13 residues. The CDR3 reads CASSFSAQETQYF. The CDR3 DNA reads as TGTGCCAGCAGCTTCAGCGCTCAAGAGACCCAGTACTTC.

V and J are TRBV6-5 and TRBJ1-1; a weak D match, TRBD1 (5 bases). The CDR3 is 14 residues long. The germline V gene has CDR1 MNHEY and CDR2 SVGAGI. V was trimmed by 2 bases and J by 7 bases, leaving 14 bases between them. CDR3 amino acids: CASSYRRQRYEAFF. CDR3 nucleotide sequence: TGTGCCAGCAGTTACAGGCGACAGCGGTATGAAGCTTTCTTT.

This rearrangement joins TRBV27 to TRBJ1-2, with 11 bases identical to TRBD1. V gave up 6 bases and J gave up 4 bases; unmatched junction bases: 10. This CDR3 spans 16 amino acids. From germline, CDR1 is MNHEY and CDR2 SMNVEV (reference sequence). CDR3 region: CASRPMSGTGGYGYTF. The CDR3 DNA follows: TGTGCCAGCAGACCTATGTCCGGGACAGGGGGCTATGGCTACACCTTC.

J is TRBJ1-5 and V is TRBV19, with D maybe TRBD1 (5 bases). The V end was cut by 6 bases, the J end by 4 bases, with 7 bases between. Germline V gene sequence: CDR1 LNHDA, CDR2 SQIVND (reference sequence). The CDR3 has 12 amino acids. In DNA form, the CDR3 reads TGTGCCAGTAGGACAGAAAATCAGCCCCAGCATTTT. It codes for CASRTENQPQHF.

The chain joins TRBV30 to TRBJ1-3; D remains ambiguous. This CDR3 is 13 amino acids long. V was cut by 4 bases and J by 3 bases, with 10 bases left in between. Germline values: CDR1 GTSNPN, CDR2 SVGIG (reference sequence). In nucleotides, the CDR3 is TGTGCCTGGACCCCCCCGCTTGGAAACACCATATATTTT. It specifies CAWTPPLGNTIYF.

The DNA for the CDR3 is TGTGCCAGTAGTATATATCTAGCGGGGGGCACAGATACGCAGTATTTT. It translates to CASSIYLAGGTDTQYF. The chain is built from TRBV19 and TRBJ2-3; 10 nucleotides agree with TRBD2. Per germline, CDR1 LNHDA and CDR2 SQIVND (reference sequence). The trim removed 2 bases at V and 1 base at J, leaving 3 bases unmatched. The CDR3 loop spans 16 amino acids.

The chain carries TRBV3-1 (or the pseudogene TRBV3-2) and TRBJ1-2, with 7 bases fitting TRBD1. Germline V gene sequence: CDR1 LGHDT, CDR2 YNNKEL (reference sequence). This CDR3 is 16 amino acids long. J gave up 4 bases and V 1 base, and 9 bases lay outside the gene matches. CDR3 sequence (DNA): TGTGCCAGCAGCCAAGCGATAGGGGGCAAGGTCTATGGCTACACCTTC. This codes for CASSQAIGGKVYGYTF.

The chain employs TRBV27 and TRBJ2-1; D unclear. The V gene's germline CDR1 is MNHEY and CDR2 SMNVEV (reference sequence). CDR3 length equals 12 residues. V was cut by 6 bases and J by 1 base, with 4 bases left in between. The CDR3 reads CASSGSYNEQFF. The CDR3 DNA sequence: TGTGCCAGCAGCGGGTCCTACAATGAGCAGTTCTTC.

The rearrangement uses TRBV5-1 and TRBJ2-5; D remains ambiguous. V gave up 1 base and J gave up 2 bases, with 3 bases separating them. Germline-derived CDR1 and CDR2 are SGHRS and YFSETQ. The CDR3 totals 12 residues. The CDR3 coding sequence is TGCGCCAGCAGCTTGACACAAGAGACCCAGTACTTC. This encodes CASSLTQETQYF.

The chain couples TRBV28 to TRBJ2-7; 14 nucleotides align to TRBD2. The CDR3 totals 14 residues. Germline V lookup: CDR1 MDHEN, CDR2 SYDVKM. Germline trimming cut 6 bases from V and 4 bases from J; bases unmatched to any gene: 2. CDR3 residues: CASSWTSGRYEQYF. The CDR3 coding sequence is TGTGCCAGCAGCTGGACTAGCGGGAGGTACGAGCAGTACTTC.

V and J are TRBV15 and TRBJ2-1, with D perhaps given as TRBD1 or TRBD2 (5 bases each). This CDR3 is 17 amino acids long. The ends were cut back, 6 bases at V and 5 bases at J, with 23 bases in the middle. Germline lookup yields CDR1 LNHNV and CDR2 YYDKDF (reference sequence). The CDR3 protein is CATREGSILGINNEQFF. The DNA for the CDR3 is TGTGCCACCAGAGAGGGGAGTATTCTTGGAATTAACAATGAGCAGTTCTTC. The variable domain in full, completed from reference TRBV15 and TRBJ2-1, reads DAMVIQNPRYQVTQFGKPVTLSCSQTLNHNVMYWYQQKSSQAPKLLFHYYDKDFNNEADTPDNFQSRRPNTSFCFLDIRSPGLGDTAMYLCATREGSILGINNEQFFGPGTRLTVL.

The chain combines TRBV13 with TRBJ2-1; unclear D gene. There are 10 residues in the CDR3. Between the trimmed V and J ends, which lost 4 bases and 7 bases, there was a span of 2 bases. Germline CDR1 PRHDT, CDR2 FYEKMQ (reference sequence). The CDR3 loop is CASSSNEQFF. CDR3 bases: TGTGCCAGCAGCTCGAATGAGCAGTTCTTC.

The gene calls are TRBV12-5 and TRBJ2-2; D is undetermined. V was shortened by 5 bases and J by 3 bases, with 16 bases between the two germline ends. The length of the CDR3 is 16 residues. Germline V gene lookup returns CDR1 LGHNT and CDR2 FRNRAP. The CDR3 spells CASGPNLGSDTGELFF. The CDR3 nucleotides are TGTGCTAGTGGTCCGAATTTAGGGTCGGACACCGGGGAGCTGTTTTTT. The whole variable domain, remainder taken from reference TRBV12-5 and TRBJ2-2, is DARVTQTPRHKVTEMGQEVTMRCQPILGHNTVFWYRQTMMQGLELLAYFRNRAPLDDSGMPKDRFSAEMPDATLATLKIQPSEPRDSAVYFCASGPNLGSDTGELFFGEGSRLTVL.

V usage is TRBV5-6 and J usage is TRBJ1-5; D is possibly TRBD1 (6 bases). With 3 bases removed from V and 7 bases from J, the gap between germline ends came to 14 bases. The CDR3 consists of 14 residues. The germline V gene has CDR1 SGHDT and CDR2 YYEEEE. CDR3 sequence reads: CASSWGLGSQPQHF. The CDR3 nucleotides are TGTGCCAGCAGCTGGGGGCTCGGGTCCCAGCCCCAGCATTTT.

The sample holds one count of this clone. The chain uses TRBV5-6 and TRBJ1-1, with D possibly matching TRBD1 (5 bases). The CDR3 spans 12 residues. Trimming left V 7 bases short and J 4 bases short, with 11 bases between. Germline CDR1 is SGHDT and CDR2 is YYEEEE. CDR3: CASSGWSTEAFF. CDR3 coding DNA: TGTGCCAGCTCAGGGTGGAGCACTGAAGCTTTCTTT. Complete variable domain (other parts from reference TRBV5-6 and TRBJ1-1): DAGVTQSPTHLIKTRGQQVTLRCSPKSGHDTVSWYQQALGQGPQFIFQYYEEEERQRGNFPDRFSGHQFPNYSSELNVNALLLGDSALYLCASSGWSTEAFFGQGTRLTVV.

The genes are TRBV5-1 and TRBJ2-7; 7 bases are shared with TRBD1. V lost 1 base and J lost 3; bases outside the gene matches: 4. Germline CDR1 SGHRS, CDR2 YFSETQ. The CDR3 is 14 amino acids. For the CDR3, the DNA is TGCGCCAGCAGCTTGTTTACAGGGGACTACGAGCAGTACTTC. Translated: CASSLFTGDYEQYF.

A note on this clone: Other DNA sequences from this sample encode an identical CDR3 as well. The V gene is TRBV6-5, the J gene TRBJ1-1, with D possibly being TRBD1 (5 bases). CDR3 size: 15 residues. V lost 3 bases and J lost 5, with 16 bases in between. Germline V gene sequence: CDR1 MNHEY, CDR2 SVGAGI. The DNA for the CDR3 is TGTGCCAGCAGTTATGGTGGGCAGGGAAAGACTGAAGCTTTCTTT. It yields the protein CASSYGGQGKTEAFF.

This clone was recorded once. The gene calls are TRBV9 and TRBJ1-5, with 7 bases that match TRBD1. This CDR3 spans 14 amino acids. Germline-derived CDR1 and CDR2 are SGDLS and YYNGEE. V shed 3 bases, J shed 3 bases, and the junction held 3 bases outside the gene matches. In DNA, the CDR3 is TGTGCCAGCAGCGACAGGGGTAACAATCAGCCCCAGCATTTT. Amino acids: CASSDRGNNQPQHF.

The chain is built from TRBV3-1 (or the pseudogene TRBV3-2) and TRBJ2-3; D possibly corresponds to TRBD2 (5 bases). Germline V gene data show CDR1 as LGHDT and CDR2 as YNNKEL (reference sequence). The CDR3 runs to 15 residues. Trimming took off 1 base at V and 4 bases at J, with 12 bases between the two ends. The CDR3 loop is CASSQAPSYSDTQYF. Written as DNA, the CDR3 is TGTGCCAGCAGCCAAGCTCCTAGCTATTCAGATACGCAGTATTTT.

About this clone itself: The sample contains more than one DNA sequence encoding this CDR3. The CDR3 coding sequence is TGTGCCAGCAGTGAAGGATCAGGCCACGAGCAGTACTTC. Translating gives CASSEGSGHEQYF. The V call is TRBV6-1, the J call TRBJ2-7; D not certain. With 1 base removed from V and 5 bases from J, the gap between germline ends came to 9 bases. This CDR3 spans 13 amino acids. Germline CDR1 is MNHNS and CDR2 is SASEGT.

V is TRBV2 and J is TRBJ1-2; perhaps TRBD1 as D (5 bases). The V gene lost 6 bases and the J gene lost 5 bases, with 13 bases spanning the gap. Per the germline V gene, CDR1 is SNHLY and CDR2 is FYNNEI. This CDR3 is built from 13 residues. CDR3 region: CASRGNQGYGYTF. The CDR3 DNA reads as TGTGCCAGCAGAGGGAATCAGGGATATGGCTACACCTTC. Complete variable domain (other parts from reference TRBV2 and TRBJ1-2): EPEVTQTPSHQVTQMGQEVILRCVPISNHLYFYWYRQILGQKVEFLVSFYNNEISEKSEIFDDQFSVERPDGSNFTLKIRSTKLEDSAMYFCASRGNQGYGYTFGSGTRLTVV.

The V and J genes are TRBV10-3 and TRBJ1-1, with D maybe TRBD1 (5 bases). Trimming cost V 8 bases and J 4 bases, with 17 bases left between them. The CDR3 length is 14 residues. CDR1 is ENHRY and CDR2 is SYGVKD in the germline V gene. CDR3 loop: CAIGGVLKATEAFF. The CDR3 region has the DNA TGTGCCATCGGAGGGGTACTCAAGGCCACTGAAGCTTTCTTT.